The present T cell receptor (beta chain) was sequenced within a study of TIL therapy for anti-PD-1-resistant metastatic lung cancer. The immunoSEQ assay was v3. Libraries were sequenced to around 2 million read pairs (survey) or roughly 4.5-6.5 million (deep). This table comes from immunoSEQ multiplex PCR, and its TCRdb copy is limited to in-frame clones, with some not included. The sample yields tens of thousands of clones, around 90% seen once. The germline V gene encodes CDR1 KGHSH and CDR2 LQKENI. V shed 3 bases and J shed 1 base, with 7 bases lying between them. The CDR3 has 14 residues. Time point described: pre-treatment sample, taken before nivolumab and TIL therapy.

The sequencing used blood, collected at baseline. The receptor comes from a person aged 25 to 79 with non-small cell lung cancer. This chain links TRBV18 with TRBJ1-3, with TRBD1 as a possible D gene (5 bases). CDR3 DNA: TGTGCCAGCTCACCCGAGGGGTCTGGAAACACCATATATTTT. Translated, it gives CASSPEGSGNTIYF.